This T cell receptor beta chain was sequenced in a study of cytomegalovirus exposure and HLA in healthy donors. Study information: The study's early data release held roughly 91 million unique TCRs from HLA-typed donors.

The J segment lost 4 bases and the V segment lost 2 bases, leaving 6 bases of the junction unmatched. Looked up from germline, CDR1 is SGHNT and CDR2 is YYREEE (reference sequence). The CDR3 contains 16 residues. The sample holds one count of this clone. Its antigen is undetermined. Findings and limits, study-wide: More clonal expansion characterized HLA-associated TCR beta chains than equally common others in a later analysis.

The donors were healthy bone marrow donors. This PCR relied on a set of 60 Vbeta primers and 13 Jbeta primers. Assay used: immunoSEQ multiplex PCR; TCRdb lists only in-frame clones, some missing. This table holds 100,000 to 150,000 clones, approximately 84% found once. V gene TRBV5-4 combines with J gene TRBJ2-1, with 10 bases identical to TRBD2. The TCR comes from a man aged 18 to 30 in good health and CMV-seropositive. Sequenced input: PBMCs. The CDR3 loop reads CASSFGRTSGYNEQFF. The DNA of the CDR3 is TGTGCCAGCAGCTTCGGCCGGACTAGCGGATACAATGAGCAGTTCTTC.